This TCR beta chain appears in the sequencing data of a study of shared clonotypes between healthy human individuals. Overall study: Contributing individuals were a couple of females and three males aged 18 to 49. Each donor had three CD4 naive, three CD4 memory, two CD8 naive and one CD8 memory plate.

In germline, CDR1 is MNHEY, CDR2 SVGAGI. The CDR3 sequence is 16 residues long. Trimming shortened V by 6 bases and J by 0 bases, and 15 bases separated the two germline ends. Evenly divided among several immunoSEQ plates was the genomic DNA of each subset. Method: immunoSEQ multiplex PCR; TCRdb's copy keeps in-frame clones and lacks some. Of under 550,000 clones listed, 90% to 97% were seen once; the top ten hold about 0.064%. Source material: naive CD4+ T cells sorted from blood. Indicated subset: CD45RA+ positively selected. The TCR was taken from a woman younger than 45 in good health. The J gene is TRBJ1-5, the V gene TRBV6-5; D is unclear. CDR3 protein: CASSYGWVYSNQPQHF. CDR3 in DNA: TGTGCCAGCAGCTACGGTTGGGTATATAGCAATCAGCCCCAGCATTTT.